There are many counts of the clone carrying this TCR beta chain. Its antigen remains unidentified. The sample originates from a study of T-cell memory formation after mild COVID-19. TCRdb fed the 5' RACE reads into MiXCR, producing one record per CDR3 protein. Of about 140,000 distinct CDR3 sequences in the sample, roughly 6.3% are singletons; the top ten hold approximately 2%. Study outcomes and limitations: CM and EM subsets held most contracting CD4+ clones; EMRA held CD8+ ones.

Deletions cut 6 bases from V and 4 bases from J, with 14 bases between. CDR1 and CDR2 from the germline V gene are SQVTM and ANQGSEA. This CDR3 comprises 13 residues. The chain links TRBV29-1 to TRBJ2-3; weak D call: TRBD2 (5 bases). Input material: PBMCs or a T cell subset sorted from them (not recorded which). This sequence originates from an adult woman who had mild COVID-19 (a few samples of this study predate the infection). Cell type and time point are not known. In nucleotides, the CDR3 is TGCAGCGTCGCAAATCTGAGGGCAGATACGCAGTATTTT. Its translation: CSVANLRADTQYF.